Presented here are 24 T cell receptor beta chains from one specimen sequenced in a study of Graves' ophthalmopathy and Graves' hyperthyroidism. Beta-chain TCR CDR3 regions were amplified from RNA transcripts. HTBI primers served in a first-round RT-PCR, which a second-round multiplex PCR followed. TCRdb re-called the multiplex PCR reads with MiXCR, one entry per CDR3 protein. The sample gives some 350,000 distinct CDR3 sequences, about 18% of which show up once; about 2.4% is in the top ten. Sequenced input: peripheral blood. Every receptor here comes from an adult woman with stable Graves' hyperthyroidism.

CDR3: CSATTGTNQPQHF. CDR3 nucleotides: TGCAGTGCTACCACAGGGACTAATCAGCCCCAGCATTTT. The genes are TRBV20-1 and TRBJ1-5, with D perhaps TRBD1 (6 bases). The length of the CDR3 is 13 residues. V dropped 4 bases and J dropped 4 bases, with 11 bases sitting between them. CDR1 is DFQATT, CDR2 SNEGSKA, per germline (reference sequence).

This clonotype was seen at least ten times. The rearrangement uses TRBV6-5 and TRBJ2-7; 8 positions match TRBD1. CDR3 length equals 15 residues. The germline V gene encodes CDR1 MNHEY and CDR2 SVGAGI. Unmatched junction bases numbered 7, after V lost 4 bases and J lost 2 bases. The CDR3 protein is CASSSTTGVPYEQYF. In nucleotides, the CDR3 is TGTGCCAGCAGTTCTACGACAGGGGTACCCTACGAGCAGTACTTC.

This clonotype was found many times. The V gene is TRBV7-2, the J gene TRBJ1-1; D unclear. This CDR3 contains 12 residues. Germline V gene sequence: CDR1 SGHTA, CDR2 FQGNSA. The V and J ends lost 1 base and 9 bases respectively, with 9 bases between them. The CDR3, as DNA: TGTGCCAGCAGCTTAGACCGATTCCAAGCTTTCTTT. This codes for CASSLDRFQAFF.

The chain employs TRBV12-3 or TRBV12-4 and TRBJ1-2; 10 positions agree with TRBD1. The CDR3 spans 14 residues. V shed 5 bases, J shed 8 bases, and the junction held 8 bases outside the gene matches. CDR3 in DNA: TGTGCCAGCAGTATGGACAGGGGGACGGGAGGCTACACCTTC. Protein: CASSMDRGTGGYTF.

This clonotype was counted ten times or more. The J gene is TRBJ2-7, the V gene TRBV9; TRBD1 matches 9 bases. The CDR3 contains 15 residues. Germline-derived CDR1 and CDR2 are SGDLS and YYNGEE. J was trimmed by 3 bases and V by 4 bases; bases with no gene match: 8. CDR3 residues: CASSRGDRVSYEQYF. The DNA of the CDR3 is TGTGCCAGCAGCCGTGGGGACAGGGTTAGCTACGAGCAGTACTTC. The entire variable domain, with the rest obtained from reference TRBV9 and TRBJ2-7, is as follows: DSGVTQTPKHLITATGQRVTLRCSPRSGDLSVYWYQQSLDQGLQFLIQYYNGEERAKGNILERFSAQQFPDLHSELNLSSLELGDSALYFCASSRGDRVSYEQYFGPGTRLTVT.

This clonotype was seen more than once but under ten times. V usage is TRBV6-2 or TRBV6-3 and J usage is TRBJ1-1; no definite D call. CDR1 MNHEY and CDR2 SVGEGT come from the germline V gene. CDR3 length: 13 amino acids. Trimming took off 4 bases at V and 1 base at J, with 7 bases between the two ends. CDR3 DNA sequence: TGTGCCAGCAGTTGGAGGCGGAACACTGAAGCTTTCTTT. Translating it yields CASSWRRNTEAFF.

This clonotype showed up just a few times. The chain is built from TRBV4-2 and TRBJ2-2; D is unclear. CDR3 length equals 17 residues. The germline CDR1 and CDR2 sequences are LGHNA and YNFKEQ. Trimming removed 1 base at V and 2 bases at J, with 14 bases between. The CDR3 nucleotides read TGTGCCAGCAGCCAAGTTGGGCTCGACGGAAACACCGGGGAGCTGTTTTTT. Its translation is CASSQVGLDGNTGELFF.

The rearrangement uses TRBV27 and TRBJ1-6, with D possibly being TRBD1 (6 bases). V was pared by 6 bases and J by 10 bases, with 16 bases between. Germline-derived CDR1 and CDR2 are MNHEY and SMNVEV (reference sequence). CDR3 length: 14 amino acids. CDR3 loop: CASSLRDINSPLHF. CDR3 DNA: TGTGCCAGCAGCCTCCGGGACATTAACTCACCCCTCCACTTT.

This clonotype was detected ten times or more. The rearrangement uses TRBV7-9 and TRBJ2-7; 8 nucleotides align to TRBD1. The germline V gene has CDR1 SEHNR and CDR2 FQNEAQ (reference sequence). The CDR3 is 14 amino acids. The ends lost 5 bases at V and 4 bases at J; junction bases unmatched: 7. Here the CDR3 reads CASSPQDRVYEQYF. CDR3 sequence (DNA): TGTGCCAGCAGCCCCCAGGACAGGGTGTACGAGCAGTACTTC.

This clonotype was seen only a few times. This chain links TRBV28 with TRBJ2-7; D possibly corresponds to TRBD1 (5 bases). There are 12 residues in the CDR3. V lost 7 bases and J 3 bases, leaving 10 bases between the germline ends. Per the germline V gene, CDR1 is MDHEN and CDR2 is SYDVKM. CDR3 DNA: TGTGCCAGCATAGGAGACAGCTACGAGCAGTACTTC. Translation: CASIGDSYEQYF.

This clonotype turned up a few times. The V and J genes are TRBV7-9 and TRBJ1-1; 8 bases match TRBD1. Germline CDR1 SEHNR, CDR2 FQNEAQ (reference sequence). The CDR3 covers 15 residues. J lost 2 bases, V lost 3 bases, and 5 bases had no gene match. DNA for the CDR3: TGTGCCAGCAGCTTGGGGACAGGCTCCAACACTGAAGCTTTCTTT. It codes for CASSLGTGSNTEAFF.

The rearrangement links TRBV12-3 or TRBV12-4 to TRBJ1-1, with D unresolved. The CDR3 runs to 16 residues. The V end lost 4 bases, the J end lost 0 bases, and 15 bases lay between the germline ends. The chain's CDR3 is CASSYSGGRVNTEAFF. CDR3 bases: TGTGCCAGCAGTTACTCGGGCGGGAGGGTGAACACTGAAGCTTTCTTT.

Ten or more counts support this clonotype. CDR3 in DNA: TGTGCCAGCAGTTTATTTACAGGGGGCAACACTGAAGCTTTCTTT. This gives the protein CASSLFTGGNTEAFF. This chain links TRBV28 with TRBJ1-1, with 9 bases that match TRBD1. The CDR3 is 15 residues long. CDR1 and CDR2 from the germline V gene are MDHEN and SYDVKM. The V gene end was trimmed by 1 base and the J gene end by 2 bases; junction bases not matched to a gene: 2.

The table lists this clonotype with many counts. The V and J genes are TRBV2 and TRBJ1-5; TRBD1 aligns across 8 bases. The CDR3 runs to 15 residues. Germline CDR1 SNHLY, CDR2 FYNNEI. J lost 5 bases, V lost 6 bases, and 9 bases had no gene match. CDR3 bases: TGTGCCAGCAGCGGTCGGACAGGGATATATCAGCCCCAGCATTTT. Amino acids: CASSGRTGIYQPQHF. Combining the CDR3 with reference TRBV2 and TRBJ1-5 gives the whole variable domain EPEVTQTPSHQVTQMGQEVILRCVPISNHLYFYWYRQILGQKVEFLVSFYNNEISEKSEIFDDQFSVERPDGSNFTLKIRSTKLEDSAMYFCASSGRTGIYQPQHFGDGTRLSIL.

This clonotype has at least ten counts. This rearrangement joins TRBV2 to TRBJ2-5; perhaps D is TRBD1 or TRBD2 (5 bases each). Germline V lookup: CDR1 SNHLY, CDR2 FYNNEI. The CDR3 covers 12 residues. V was trimmed by 6 bases and J by 2 bases, leaving 7 bases between them. CDR3 sequence: CASRGDQETQYF. The CDR3 DNA reads TGTGCCAGCAGGGGGGATCAAGAGACCCAGTACTTC.

This clonotype showed up many times. The chain carries TRBV6-1 and TRBJ1-2, with D tentatively TRBD1 (5 bases). The germline V and J ends were trimmed by 7 bases and 5 bases, with 14 bases remaining between them. The CDR3 runs to 13 residues. CDR1 is MNHNS, CDR2 SASEGT, per germline. The CDR3 DNA follows: TGTGCCAGCATGGGGGACGCCCCGTATGGCTACACCTTC. It translates to CASMGDAPYGYTF.

This clonotype was seen repeatedly, ten times or more. The chain has TRBV19 and TRBJ2-7, with 7 bases lining up with TRBD2. The CDR3 runs 15 residues. Germline trimming cut 10 bases from V and 2 bases from J; bases unmatched to any gene: 14. From germline, CDR1 is LNHDA and CDR2 SQIVND (reference sequence). DNA for the CDR3: TGTGCCACCGCACCCGGGTCGGGAGGAACCTACGAGCAGTACTTC. This codes for CATAPGSGGTYEQYF. The entire variable domain, with the rest obtained from reference TRBV19 and TRBJ2-7, is as follows: DGGITQSPKYLFRKEGQNVTLSCEQNLNHDAMYWYRQDPGQGLRLIYYSQIVNDFQKGDIAEGYSVSREKKESFPLTVTSAQKNPTAFYLCATAPGSGGTYEQYFGPGTRLTVT.

This clonotype occurred many times. The gene calls are TRBV12-3 or TRBV12-4 and TRBJ1-3, with TRBD1 matching 9 bases. The CDR3 consists of 14 residues. Trimming took 6 bases from V and 0 from J; bases not matched to a gene: 0. CDR3 sequence: CASRDRGSGNTIYF. CDR3 in DNA: TGTGCCAGCAGGGACAGGGGCTCTGGAAACACCATATATTTT.

The CDR3 coding sequence is TGTGCCAGCAGCCTGAGGTGGGGGACTAGCGGGGAGCTGTTTTTT. It is translated as CASSLRWGTSGELFF. The gene calls are TRBV7-2 and TRBJ2-2; 8 bases line up with TRBD2. The CDR3 is made up of 15 amino acids. Germline CDR1 and CDR2: SGHTA and FQGNSA. The J segment lost 7 bases and the V segment lost 5 bases, leaving 9 bases of the junction unmatched.

At least ten counts were recorded for this clonotype. The V call is TRBV28, the J call TRBJ2-2; 15 bases fit TRBD2. This CDR3 comprises 17 residues. V shed 3 bases, J shed 6 bases, and the junction held 5 bases outside the gene matches. Germline CDR1 and CDR2: MDHEN and SYDVKM. CDR3 region: CASSFPRTSGRAGELFF. In DNA form, the CDR3 reads TGTGCCAGCAGTTTCCCCCGGACTAGCGGGAGGGCCGGGGAGCTGTTTTTT.

Ten or more counts support this clonotype. This chain joins TRBV12-3 or TRBV12-4 and TRBJ2-3; 9 bases match TRBD1. This CDR3 spans 14 amino acids. Trimming removed 3 bases from V and 4 bases from J; junction bases left unmatched: 2. This CDR3 reads CASSFRDRADTQYF. CDR3 DNA sequence: TGTGCCAGCAGTTTCCGGGACAGGGCAGATACGCAGTATTTT.

This clonotype was counted ten times or more. V usage is TRBV12-3 or TRBV12-4 and J usage is TRBJ2-4; D may be TRBD1 (5 bases). V was clipped by 7 bases and J by 4 bases, with 14 bases between them. This CDR3 spans 14 amino acids. The CDR3 DNA reads TGTGCCAGCACCCCTCCCTGGACAAAAAACATTCAGTACTTC. This gives the protein CASTPPWTKNIQYF.

This chain links TRBV10-2 with TRBJ2-3, with D unclear. Trimming pared 6 bases from V and 1 base from J, leaving 14 bases between. CDR1 is WSHSY and CDR2 is SAAADI in the germline V gene. This CDR3 spans 15 amino acids. CDR3 region: CASSVGMARTDTQYF. In DNA form, the CDR3 reads TGCGCCAGCAGCGTAGGGATGGCCCGCACAGATACGCAGTATTTT.

This clonotype has a count of ten or more. The gene calls are TRBV6-1 and TRBJ2-2, with TRBD1 matching over 8 bases. The ends lost 5 bases at V and 0 bases at J; junction bases unmatched: 2. The CDR3 spans 15 residues. Germline values: CDR1 MNHNS, CDR2 SASEGT. The CDR3 loop is CASSPQGANTGELFF. CDR3 nucleotides: TGTGCCAGCAGTCCACAGGGGGCGAACACCGGGGAGCTGTTTTTT.